The source of this T cell receptor beta chain is a study of early T cells in non-severe SARS-CoV-2 infection. Study context: Sequencing targeted bulk RNA from unsorted whole blood, leaving chains unpaired. Study-wide results and limits: A preference for anti-spike CD8 responses marked VDJdb matching, which missed private and CD4 specificities.

This clonotype has ten or more counts. Its specificity is not known. Germline V gene lookup returns CDR1 SNHLY and CDR2 FYNNEI. The ends were cut back, 7 bases at V and 2 bases at J, with 11 bases in the middle. CDR3 length: 13 amino acids. Tagging with unique molecular identifiers was applied to individual cDNA molecules. TCRdb re-called the 5' RACE reads with MiXCR, one entry per CDR3 protein. The profile shows around 64,000 distinct CDR3 sequences, roughly an eighth of them singletons. The source was whole blood, collected at baseline. The rearrangement links TRBV2 to TRBJ1-2; D is possibly TRBD1 (5 bases). The sequence came from an adult who was a healthcare worker with PCR-confirmed SARS-CoV-2 infection or an uninfected control (not recorded which). This CDR3 is CASKGRTNYGYTF. The CDR3 DNA reads as TGTGCCAGCAAGGGCAGGACAAACTATGGCTACACCTTC.